This T cell receptor beta chain was captured by sequencing in a study of blood T cell repertoires in COVID-19. Turning to the study itself: The samples span acute and convalescent COVID-19 from the United States, Italy and Spain. T cells, B-cell-depleted T cells, or PBMCs supplied cDNA or gDNA.

Per the original methods: Amplification of reference gene primers was used by the study to estimate nucleated cell counts. This table comes from immunoSEQ multiplex PCR, and its TCRdb copy is limited to in-frame clones, with some not included. V, J and clone size are those of that table, while D and trimming were read from the DNA. The sample holds about 60,000 clones; 80% to 90% are singletons and the top ten take roughly 8%. Per germline, CDR1 SGHVS and CDR2 FQNEAQ. The CDR3 contains 15 residues. With V trimmed by 1 base and J by 7 bases, 6 bases remained unmatched. Specimen: peripheral blood. The chain combines TRBV7-8 with TRBJ2-1; TRBD2 aligns across 8 bases. The receptor's source is a human donor with active COVID-19. The donor label of this sample is uncertain. The CDR3 DNA follows: TGTGCCAGCAGCTTAGACGGGAGGGCCAAGAATGAGCAGTTCTTC. Translating gives CASSLDGRAKNEQFF.